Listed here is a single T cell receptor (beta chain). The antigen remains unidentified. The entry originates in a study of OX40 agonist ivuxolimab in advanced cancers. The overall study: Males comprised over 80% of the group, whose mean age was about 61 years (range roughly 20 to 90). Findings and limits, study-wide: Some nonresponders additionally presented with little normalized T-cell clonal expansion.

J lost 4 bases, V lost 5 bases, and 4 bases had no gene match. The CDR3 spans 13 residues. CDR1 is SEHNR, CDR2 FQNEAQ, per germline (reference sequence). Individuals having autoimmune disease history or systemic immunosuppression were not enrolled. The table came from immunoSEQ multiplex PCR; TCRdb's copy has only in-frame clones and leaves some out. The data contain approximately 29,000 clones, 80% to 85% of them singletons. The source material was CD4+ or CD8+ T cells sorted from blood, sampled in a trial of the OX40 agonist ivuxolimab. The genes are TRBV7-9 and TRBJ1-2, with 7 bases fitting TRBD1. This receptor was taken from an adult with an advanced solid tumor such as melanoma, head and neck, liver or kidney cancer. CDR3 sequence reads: CASSGGQRYGYTF. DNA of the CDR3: TGTGCCAGCAGCGGGGGACAGCGCTATGGCTACACCTTC.